These 5 T cell receptor beta chains were all obtained from the same sample, sequenced in a study of Graves' ophthalmopathy and Graves' hyperthyroidism (dated by TCRdb to 2017 to 2018). Sequencing used an Illumina HiSeq 2000. For repertoire sequencing, TCR beta CDR3 regions were amplified from RNA transcripts. HTBI primers and the Qiagen OneStep RT-PCR kit were used in a first-round RT-PCR, which was followed by a second-round multiplex PCR, size selection and purification. TCRdb reanalyzed the raw reads on its own, using fastp at Q25 for trimming and MiXCR for clone calling, and kept in-frame beta chains. Entries that share a CDR3 protein sequence are merged under the most common genes and DNA. For this sample the table gives over 200,000 distinct CDR3 sequences, of which less than 30% were detected only once. The ten top clones hold approximately 8.6% of the sample. The sequencing input was peripheral blood. The receptor source for this set is a man in his forties or fifties with Graves' ophthalmopathy. Donor details come from another sample of the same person, matched by shared clones.

As for this clonotype: A read error may account for a junction end that differs from germline. The V and J genes are TRBV6-1 and TRBJ1-2; TRBD1 agrees at 7 bases. The CDR3 extends over 14 amino acids. CDR1 and CDR2 from the germline V gene are MNHNS and SASEGT. CDR3 protein: CVSSPDREGYGYTF. The DNA for the CDR3 is TGTGTCAGCAGTCCCGACAGGGAGGGCTATGGCTACACCTTC.

This clonotype occurred many times. The V call is TRBV28, the J call TRBJ2-2; 7 bases fit TRBD1. Germline loops: CDR1 MDHEN, CDR2 SYDVKM. With 10 bases clipped from V and 1 base from J, the junction kept 6 bases outside the gene matches. This CDR3 is built from 14 residues. This chain's CDR3 is CAIRQGGNTGELFF. The CDR3 nucleotides are TGTGCCATCCGACAGGGCGGGAACACCGGGGAGCTGTTTTTT.

There are many counts of this clonotype. CDR3 amino acids: CASSPLAGTANTGELFF. The CDR3 DNA reads TGTGCCAGCAGCCCCCTCGCCGGGACAGCTAACACCGGGGAGCTGTTTTTT. The chain recombines TRBV12-3 or TRBV12-4 with TRBJ2-2, with TRBD1 matching 7 bases. Trimming took 6 bases from V and 2 from J; bases not matched to a gene: 12. The CDR3 runs 17 residues.

In this sample, this clonotype turned up many times. This chain uses TRBV7-3 with TRBJ2-2, with 14 bases lining up with TRBD2. The CDR3 has 17 amino acids. Losses at the gene ends were 4 bases for V and 5 bases for J; bases not matched to a gene: 6. Germline CDR1 reads SGHTA; CDR2 reads FQGTGA. The CDR3 DNA is TGTGCCAGCAGCTCTGGGACTAGCGGGAGAATAACCGGGGAGCTGTTTTTT. It encodes CASSSGTSGRITGELFF.

This chain links TRBV12-3 or TRBV12-4 with TRBJ1-5; 8 nucleotides agree with TRBD1. The CDR3 is 16 amino acids. Unmatched junction bases numbered 9, after V lost 5 bases and J lost 3 bases. CDR3 sequence reads: CASSDARDRYNQPQHF. The DNA for the CDR3 is TGTGCCAGCAGTGACGCCCGGGACAGGTACAATCAGCCCCAGCATTTT.